This passage covers 8 T cell receptor beta chains from one sample sequenced in a study of response to subunit inactivated influenza vaccine. Each CDR3 protein is one row after TCRdb ran MiXCR on the RT-PCR reads. The sample has more than 450,000 distinct CDR3 sequences; roughly 10% are singletons. This specimen consisted of PBMCs from blood, obtained on the day of vaccination. These receptors originate from a man aged 45 to 65 who received an inactivated influenza vaccine.

A few counts support this clonotype. The chain links TRBV5-1 to TRBJ1-3; 8 bases match TRBD1. Germline V lookup: CDR1 SGHRS, CDR2 YFSETQ. The CDR3 has 17 residues. With 1 base clipped from V and 0 bases from J, the junction kept 6 bases outside the gene matches. The CDR3 reads CASSLLAGTGSGNTIYF. CDR3 DNA: TGCGCCAGCAGCTTGCTTGCCGGGACAGGCTCTGGAAACACCATATATTTT.

The genes are TRBV10-3 and TRBJ2-1; D not resolved. Trimming took 2 bases from V and 7 from J, leaving 9 bases between them. Per germline, CDR1 ENHRY and CDR2 SYGVKD. The CDR3 consists of 13 residues. The CDR3 spells CAISEAPRNEQFF. DNA for the CDR3: TGTGCCATCAGTGAGGCTCCTAGGAATGAGCAGTTCTTC.

This clonotype was detected only a few times. The J gene is TRBJ1-2, the V gene TRBV19; maybe TRBD1 (6 bases). The length of the CDR3 is 14 residues. V was clipped by 1 base and J by 5 bases, with 11 bases between them. The V gene's germline CDR1 is LNHDA and CDR2 SQIVND (reference sequence). The CDR3 sequence is CASSIGQALYGYTF. The CDR3 bases are TGTGCCAGTAGTATAGGACAGGCCCTATATGGCTACACCTTC.

The genes are TRBV20-1 and TRBJ1-5; D is undetermined. From germline, CDR1 is DFQATT and CDR2 SNEGSKA (reference sequence). V shed 6 bases and J shed 0 bases, with 9 bases lying between them. The CDR3 is 13 residues long. The CDR3 DNA sequence: TGCAGTGCAGGCGTAGCTAGCAATCAGCCCCAGCATTTT. This codes for CSAGVASNQPQHF.

The chain couples TRBV11-2 to TRBJ2-6, with TRBD2 as a possible D gene (5 bases). CDR1 and CDR2 from the germline V gene are SGHAT and FQNNGV. This CDR3 region has 17 residues. V lost 4 bases to trimming and J lost 0 bases, with 13 bases between them. The CDR3 bases are TGTGCCAGCAGCTACGGACTGAGGGCCTCTGGGGCCAACGTCCTGACTTTC. It is translated as CASSYGLRASGANVLTF.

This clonotype was observed a few times. The gene calls are TRBV20-1 and TRBJ1-6, with 7 bases lining up with TRBD1. The CDR3 sequence is 14 residues long. V lost 5 bases, J lost 6 bases, and 7 bases stayed unmatched. The germline gives CDR1 DFQATT, CDR2 SNEGSKA (reference sequence). The CDR3 here is CSAPQGGINSPLHF. Written as DNA, the CDR3 is TGCAGTGCTCCTCAGGGGGGTATTAATTCACCCCTCCACTTT.

The V gene is TRBV29-1, the J gene TRBJ2-1; 11 nucleotides align to TRBD2. CDR3 size: 16 residues. Germline V gene data show CDR1 as SQVTM and CDR2 as ANQGSEA. V shed 6 bases, J shed 0 bases, and the junction held 7 bases outside the gene matches. This CDR3 reads CSVRLTSGDSYNEQFF. The CDR3 DNA is TGCAGCGTACGTTTGACTAGCGGGGACTCCTACAATGAGCAGTTCTTC.

Many counts were recorded for this clonotype. The V call is TRBV20-1, the J call TRBJ2-1, with 10 nucleotides matching TRBD2. The CDR3 length is 16 residues. Germline V gene sequence: CDR1 DFQATT, CDR2 SNEGSKA (reference sequence). The V segment lost 2 bases and the J segment 0 bases; nucleotides outside the gene matches: 4. This CDR3 reads CSARLAGANSYNEQFF. As DNA, the CDR3 is TGCAGTGCTAGACTAGCGGGAGCCAACTCCTACAATGAGCAGTTCTTC.